Below, 11 T cell receptor beta chains from the same sample are listed, as sequenced in a study of blood T cell repertoires in COVID-19. Assay: immunoSEQ multiplex PCR; the TCRdb copy retains only in-frame clones and omits some. The data hold more than 65,000 clones, with roughly four fifths observed a single time. The specimen sequenced was peripheral blood. The receptors derive from a woman older than 75 with active or convalescent COVID-19.

This clone was seen more than once but under ten times. The chain uses TRBV15 and TRBJ1-3, with 8 bases matching TRBD1. Trimming cost V 1 base and J 2 bases; bases outside gene matches: 4. CDR1 is LNHNV, CDR2 YYDKDF, per germline (reference sequence). The CDR3 runs 16 residues. CDR3 nucleotides: TGTGCCACCAGCAGAGGCCCAGGGGGCGCTGGAAACACCATATATTTT. Its translation is CATSRGPGGAGNTIYF.

The chain carries TRBV10-1 and TRBJ2-7, with D uncertain. Per germline, CDR1 WNHNN and CDR2 SYGVQD (reference sequence). The CDR3 extends over 10 amino acids. V lost 6 bases and J lost 7, with 7 bases in between. CDR3 sequence (DNA): TGCGCCAGCAGCCCCTTGGAGCAGTACTTC. Its translation is CASSPLEQYF.

The chain couples TRBV7-8 to TRBJ2-3, with 9 bases fitting TRBD2. The CDR3 length is 17 residues. V lost 2 bases, J lost 5 bases, and 11 bases stayed unmatched. Germline CDR1 and CDR2: SGHVS and FQNEAQ. The CDR3: CASSLRTIAGAGDTQYF. CDR3 sequence (DNA): TGTGCCAGCAGCTTAAGGACTATAGCGGGGGCGGGAGATACGCAGTATTTT. Complete variable domain (other parts from reference TRBV7-8 and TRBJ2-3): GAGVSQSPRYKVAKRGQDVALRCDPISGHVSLFWYQQALGQGPEFLTYFQNEAQLDKSGLPSDRFFAERPEGSVSTLKIQRTQQEDSAVYLCASSLRTIAGAGDTQYFGPGTRLTVL.

This chain joins TRBV20-1 and TRBJ1-2; 8 nucleotides line up with TRBD1. CDR1 is DFQATT and CDR2 is SNEGSKA in the germline V gene (reference sequence). With 5 bases clipped from V and 7 bases from J, the junction kept 3 bases outside the gene matches. The CDR3 extends over 11 amino acids. The CDR3 region is CSAGQGGGYTF. The CDR3 DNA reads TGCAGTGCTGGACAGGGTGGTGGCTACACCTTC.

There are a few counts of this clone. For the CDR3, the DNA is TGTGCCAGCGGGGGGGCCGTGACAGATACGCAGTATTTT. It codes for CASGGAVTDTQYF. This chain connects TRBV2 to TRBJ2-3, with D possibly matching TRBD2 (7 bases). CDR3 length: 13 residues. Deletions cut 8 bases from V and 3 bases from J, with 12 bases between. The germline V gene has CDR1 SNHLY and CDR2 FYNNEI.

CDR3 region: CASSWDRGRTEAFF. The CDR3 nucleotides are TGTGCCAGCAGCTGGGACAGGGGTAGGACTGAAGCTTTCTTT. The J gene is TRBJ1-1, the V gene TRBV11-2, with 10 bases fitting TRBD1. The ends lost 4 bases at V and 5 bases at J; junction bases unmatched: 4. The CDR3 covers 14 residues. Germline loops: CDR1 SGHAT, CDR2 FQNNGV. The full variable domain, its missing parts supplied by reference TRBV11-2 and TRBJ1-1, is EAGVAQSPRYKIIEKRQSVAFWCNPISGHATLYWYQQILGQGPKLLIQFQNNGVVDDSQLPKDRFSAERLKGVDSTLKIQPAKLEDSAVYLCASSWDRGRTEAFFGQGTRLTVV.

The count of this clone is one. In DNA, the CDR3 is TGCGCCAGCAGCCAAGGGGTTTACGGGGATGAAAAACTGTTTTTT. Protein sequence: CASSQGVYGDEKLFF. The chain is built from TRBV4-3 and TRBJ1-4; D is ambiguous. The CDR3 spans 15 residues. V was trimmed by 1 base and J by 6 bases, leaving 12 bases between them. CDR1 and CDR2 (germline): LGHNA, YSLEER.

The V call is TRBV12-3 or TRBV12-4, the J call TRBJ2-2, with D hard to call. V shed 6 bases and J shed 4 bases, with 9 bases lying between them. This CDR3 contains 13 residues. CDR3: CASSPPGTGELFF. In nucleotides, the CDR3 is TGTGCCAGCAGCCCCCCGGGCACCGGGGAGCTGTTTTTT.

The chain joins TRBV6-8 to TRBJ2-6; unclear D gene. V lost 2 bases to trimming and J lost 2 bases, with 13 bases between them. The CDR3 has 17 residues. The germline gives CDR1 MNHGY, CDR2 SAAAGT. The CDR3 coding sequence is TGTGCCAGCAGTTACAGGCAGGCTTTGCCTGGGGCCAACGTCCTGACTTTC. It is translated as CASSYRQALPGANVLTF.

The chain carries TRBV9 and TRBJ1-3; 8 nucleotides align to TRBD1. With 3 bases clipped from V and 4 bases from J, the junction kept 6 bases outside the gene matches. This CDR3 has 15 residues. CDR1 and CDR2 (germline): SGDLS, YYNGEE. DNA of the CDR3: TGTGCCAGCAGCGCCTCGGGACAGGAGGGAAACACCATATATTTT. Its protein is CASSASGQEGNTIYF.

This sequence joins TRBV9 and TRBJ1-6; D remains unclear. From germline, CDR1 is SGDLS and CDR2 YYNGEE. The CDR3 length is 16 residues. Trimming removed 0 bases from V and 7 bases from J, with 14 bases in between. The CDR3 here is CASSVATGPGNSPLHF. The CDR3 nucleotides read TGTGCCAGCAGCGTAGCTACCGGGCCGGGGAATTCACCCCTCCACTTT.